This TCR beta chain comes out of a study of T-cell memory formation after mild COVID-19. Germline V gene sequence: CDR1 GTSNPN, CDR2 SVGIG (reference sequence). Trimming took 3 bases from V and 10 from J; bases not matched to a gene: 10. CDR3 length equals 16 residues. This clonotype was picked up a small number of times. The authors produced TCR alpha and TCR beta cDNA libraries with sample barcodes and UMIs by 5'RACE using constant-segment primers. TCRdb reprocessed the 5' RACE reads via MiXCR and lists one record per CDR3 protein. The data contain about 190,000 distinct CDR3 sequences, about 18% of them singletons.

The source is an adult woman who had mild COVID-19 (a few samples of this study predate the infection). Cell type and time point are not known. The sample comprised PBMCs or a T cell subset sorted from them (not recorded which). V gene TRBV30 combines with J gene TRBJ1-6; 12 bases agree with TRBD1. The CDR3 here is CAWRNRDRGQISPLHF. Written as DNA, the CDR3 is TGTGCCTGGAGGAACCGGGACAGGGGGCAGATATCACCCCTCCACTTT.